The 22 T cell receptor beta chains given below trace back to one sample, sequenced in a study of blood T cell repertoires in COVID-19 (dated by TCRdb to about 2020). Libraries were prepared through the immunoSEQ multiplex PCR assay. TCRdb limited this immuneACCESS table to in-frame rearrangements with V and J called. A share of clones is missing; checked studies link under half to unresolved V genes, and the rest is unexplained. In this sample the table shows over 60,000 clones, 85% of which occur a single time. The ten largest clonotypes hold roughly a third of the sample. The material sequenced was peripheral blood. These TCRs come from a woman at least 80 years old with active or convalescent COVID-19.

This clone showed up just once. This chain uses TRBV12-3 or TRBV12-4 with TRBJ2-7; no clear D gene. The CDR3 runs 11 residues. Trimming stripped 4 bases from V and 2 bases from J, with 3 bases between. CDR3 coding DNA: TGTGCCAGCAGTTACACCTACGAGCAGTACTTC. As protein: CASSYTYEQYF.

The sample holds one count of this clone. The chain joins TRBV28 to TRBJ1-3; D not resolved. Germline V gives CDR1 MDHEN, CDR2 SYDVKM. The CDR3 has 15 amino acids. V shed 2 bases and J shed 0 bases, with 8 bases lying between them. Written as DNA, the CDR3 is TGTGCCAGCAGTTTAGAGCCGGGCTCTGGAAACACCATATATTTT. Translated: CASSLEPGSGNTIYF.

The rearrangement joins TRBV6-2 or TRBV6-3 to TRBJ1-5, with TRBD1 identical over 7 bases. Germline CDR1 reads MNHEY; CDR2 reads SVGEGT. CDR3 size: 13 residues. With V trimmed by 4 bases and J by 10 bases, 7 bases remained unmatched. The CDR3 region has the DNA TGTGCCAGCAGTTTGGGACAGTCAGGTCCCCAGCATTTT. Its translation is CASSLGQSGPQHF.

The rearrangement joins TRBV28 to TRBJ2-2, with 9 bases aligning to TRBD1. The CDR3 is 14 amino acids. The junction had 9 bases not matched to a gene; V was cut back by 11 bases and J by 5 bases. Per the germline V gene, CDR1 is MDHEN and CDR2 is SYDVKM. The CDR3 reads CAGMGQGKTGELFF. CDR3 DNA: TGTGCCGGGATGGGACAGGGAAAAACCGGGGAGCTGTTTTTT.

This chain joins TRBV15 and TRBJ2-7; tentatively, D is TRBD2 (5 bases). Germline V gene sequence: CDR1 LNHNV, CDR2 YYDKDF (reference sequence). V lost 0 bases and J 6 bases, leaving 27 bases between the germline ends. This CDR3 spans 19 amino acids. CDR3 protein: CATSRDKGLAEPSASEQYF. The DNA for the CDR3 is TGTGCCACCAGCAGAGATAAGGGCCTAGCTGAGCCCTCGGCGAGCGAGCAGTACTTC. Combining the CDR3 with reference TRBV15 and TRBJ2-7 gives the whole variable domain DAMVIQNPRYQVTQFGKPVTLSCSQTLNHNVMYWYQQKSSQAPKLLFHYYDKDFNNEADTPDNFQSRRPNTSFCFLDIRSPGLGDTAMYLCATSRDKGLAEPSASEQYFGPGTRLTVT.

V usage is TRBV11-1 and J usage is TRBJ2-2; the D gene is possibly TRBD1 (6 bases). Trimming removed 5 bases at V and 2 bases at J, with 9 bases between. This CDR3 has 14 residues. The germline V gene encodes CDR1 SGHAT and CDR2 FQDESV (reference sequence). CDR3 nucleotides: TGTGCCAGCAGCCTGGACAGAAACACCGGGGAGCTGTTTTTT. Its translation: CASSLDRNTGELFF.

This sequence joins TRBV30 and TRBJ1-2, with D unclear. From germline, CDR1 is GTSNPN and CDR2 SVGIG (reference sequence). The CDR3 sequence is 11 residues long. V was shortened by 5 bases and J by 5 bases, with 9 bases between the two germline ends. CDR3 residues: CAWLTGYGYTF. In nucleotides, the CDR3 is TGTGCCTGGCTAACGGGGTATGGCTACACCTTC. The full variable domain, completed using reference TRBV30 and TRBJ1-2, is SQTIHQWPATLVQPVGSPLSLECTVEGTSNPNLYWYRQAAGRGLQLLFYSVGIGQISSEVPQNLSASRPQDRQFILSSKKLLLSDSGFYLCAWLTGYGYTFGSGTRLTVV.

The CDR3, as DNA: TGTGCCAGCAGCTTAGCCCTAGCCAAAAACATTCAGTACTTC. Its translation is CASSLALAKNIQYF. The chain combines TRBV7-8 with TRBJ2-4, with unresolved D. Deletions cut 0 bases from V and 0 bases from J, with 3 bases between. In germline, CDR1 is SGHVS, CDR2 FQNEAQ. The CDR3 totals 14 residues.

This chain joins TRBV19 and TRBJ2-2; 12 bases map to TRBD2. The CDR3 has 16 residues. The V segment lost 6 bases and the J segment 7 bases; nucleotides outside the gene matches: 9. The germline CDR1 and CDR2 sequences are LNHDA and SQIVND (reference sequence). CDR3 in DNA: TGTGCCAGTAGCCCGACTAGCGGGAGATGGGGCGGGGAGCTGTTTTTT. It translates to CASSPTSGRWGGELFF.

Many counts were recorded for this clone. This chain links TRBV27 with TRBJ2-5; D is unclear. Germline CDR1 is MNHEY and CDR2 is SMNVEV (reference sequence). Trimming shortened V by 4 bases and J by 2 bases, and 8 bases separated the two germline ends. The CDR3 is 13 amino acids. The CDR3 sequence: CASSSRWQETQYF. CDR3 nucleotides: TGTGCCAGCAGTTCGCGCTGGCAAGAGACCCAGTACTTC.

The rearrangement uses TRBV4-3 and TRBJ1-2; maybe TRBD1 (6 bases). Trimming pared 3 bases from V and 4 bases from J, leaving 15 bases between. The V gene's germline CDR1 is LGHNA and CDR2 YSLEER. The CDR3 contains 15 residues. In DNA form, the CDR3 reads TGCGCCAGCAGCCACGGCACAGGGCGAGGCTATGGCTACACCTTC. It yields the protein CASSHGTGRGYGYTF.

The chain carries TRBV7-3 and TRBJ1-1; 10 bases are a match to TRBD1. CDR3 length: 16 residues. After removal of 1 base from V and 0 bases from J, the junction contained 2 bases not matched to a gene. CDR1 and CDR2 (germline): SGHTA, FQGTGA. DNA for the CDR3: TGTGCCAGCAGCTTAATGGACAGGGGGATGAACACTGAAGCTTTCTTT. It is translated as CASSLMDRGMNTEAFF.

The gene calls are TRBV6-5 and TRBJ1-3; D not resolved. CDR3 length: 14 amino acids. The germline V gene has CDR1 MNHEY and CDR2 SVGAGI. The V gene lost 6 bases and the J gene lost 0 bases, with 9 bases spanning the gap. CDR3 loop: CASRRHNSGNTIYF. DNA of the CDR3: TGTGCCAGCAGGAGACACAACTCTGGAAACACCATATATTTT.

The CDR3 sequence: CASSLNRIYEQYF. CDR3 sequence (DNA): TGCGCCAGCAGCTTGAACAGGATCTACGAGCAGTACTTC. This chain uses TRBV5-1 with TRBJ2-7, with D possibly matching TRBD1 (5 bases). Germline CDR1 is SGHRS and CDR2 is YFSETQ. The CDR3 has 13 amino acids. V lost 1 base to trimming and J lost 3 bases, with 8 bases between them. Full variable domain (rest looked up from reference TRBV5-1 and TRBJ2-7): KAGVTQTPRYLIKTRGQQVTLSCSPISGHRSVSWYQQTPGQGLQFLFEYFSETQRNKGNFPGRFSGRQFSNSRSEMNVSTLELGDSALYLCASSLNRIYEQYFGPGTRLTVT.

This clone is a singleton in its sample. This chain links TRBV21-1 with TRBJ1-1. TRBV21-1 is designated a pseudogene. The CDR3 extends over 12 amino acids. The CDR3 region has the DNA TGTGCCAGCAGCAATGGCGGCGGTGAAGCTTTCTTT. This codes for CASSNGGGEAFF.

The chain joins TRBV19 to TRBJ2-3; D call uncertain. V lost 5 bases and J 7 bases, leaving 7 bases between the germline ends. This CDR3 spans 11 amino acids. Per the germline V gene, CDR1 is LNHDA and CDR2 is SQIVND (reference sequence). The CDR3 coding sequence is TGTGCCAGTAGTTGGGCGAATACGCAGTATTTT. The encoded protein is CASSWANTQYF. The whole variable domain, remainder taken from reference TRBV19 and TRBJ2-3, is DGGITQSPKYLFRKEGQNVTLSCEQNLNHDAMYWYRQDPGQGLRLIYYSQIVNDFQKGDIAEGYSVSREKKESFPLTVTSAQKNPTAFYLCASSWANTQYFGPGTRLTVL.

This sequence joins TRBV14 and TRBJ1-1; weak D call: TRBD1 (6 bases). V dropped 1 base and J dropped 9 bases, with 12 bases sitting between them. The CDR3 runs 13 residues. Germline CDR1 and CDR2: SGHDN and FVKESK. This chain's CDR3 is CASSQVGGRKAFF. The CDR3 region has the DNA TGTGCCAGCAGCCAAGTCGGGGGGCGGAAAGCTTTCTTT.

The V gene is TRBV6-6, the J gene TRBJ2-6; the D is unclear. CDR3 length: 16 amino acids. Looked up from germline, CDR1 is MNHNY and CDR2 is SVGAGI (reference sequence). Between the trimmed V and J ends, which lost 1 base and 2 bases, there was a span of 9 bases. This CDR3 is CASSYLTVTGANVLTF. The DNA for the CDR3 is TGTGCCAGCAGTTACTTAACGGTAACTGGGGCCAACGTCCTGACTTTC.

The chain employs TRBV9 and TRBJ1-2; 7 bases agree with TRBD1. Germline values: CDR1 SGDLS, CDR2 YYNGEE. The V gene end was trimmed by 3 bases and the J gene end by 5 bases; junction bases not matched to a gene: 7. The CDR3 contains 14 residues. DNA for the CDR3: TGTGCCAGCAGCGCCCGACAGGGCCCATATGGCTACACCTTC. It translates to CASSARQGPYGYTF.

Here the CDR3 DNA reads TGTGCCAGCAGCCCCCGGACAGGGTCCTACAATGAGCAGTTCTTC. Translation gives CASSPRTGSYNEQFF. The chain links TRBV7-2 to TRBJ2-1; 8 positions match TRBD1. The V segment lost 5 bases and the J segment 1 base; nucleotides outside the gene matches: 4. The CDR3 is 15 residues long. The germline CDR1 and CDR2 sequences are SGHTA and FQGNSA.

The chain carries TRBV28 and TRBJ1-2, with 8 positions matching TRBD1. The trim removed 5 bases at V and 8 bases at J, leaving 22 bases unmatched. CDR3 length: 18 residues. Germline CDR1 MDHEN, CDR2 SYDVKM. The CDR3 loop reads CASSLGQGGVWAVGGYTF. The CDR3 coding sequence is TGTGCCAGCAGTCTCGGACAGGGAGGGGTGTGGGCCGTGGGGGGCTACACCTTC.

The chain employs TRBV12-3 or TRBV12-4 and TRBJ1-6; the match to TRBD1 covers 8 bases. The CDR3 covers 13 residues. With 6 bases clipped from V and 10 bases from J, the junction kept 5 bases outside the gene matches. CDR3 in amino acids: CASRTGARSPLHF. For the CDR3, the DNA is TGTGCCAGCAGGACAGGGGCACGCTCACCCCTCCACTTT.